This is a list of T cell receptor beta chains from one sample in a study of metastatic and nonmetastatic thyroid tumors. Through MiXCR, TCRdb re-clonotyped the PCR reads. The data show about 48,000 clones, with roughly a fifth seen just once and 3.8% held by the top ten. Sequenced input: blood. The receptors were gathered from a male donor with papillary thyroid cancer or a benign thyroid nodule (not recorded which). Some clones in this sample may be carry-over from other donors' samples. Each CDR3 is given with its conserved first and last residue. Each record gives: clone size, V gene, J gene, D gene, CDR3 DNA, CDR3 protein. The D gene is left open where the match is weak. Some rows have no size entry. The others give once, few or many, or a class for an expanded clone.

size: many
V: TRBV14
J: TRBJ2-7
D: -
DNA: TGTGCCAGCAGCCATTGGGATATCTACGAGCAGTACTTC
CDR3: CASSHWDIYEQYF

size: few
V: TRBV11-3
J: TRBJ2-3
D: -
DNA: TGTGCCAGCAGGGGGGCAGATACGCAGTATTTT
CDR3: CASRGADTQYF

size: few
V: TRBV28
J: TRBJ2-7
D: -
DNA: TGTGCCAGCAGTTCGAGGGAGGGACAGTGTTTGTACGAGCAGTACTTC
CDR3: CASSSREGQCLYEQYF

size: many
V: TRBV24-1
J: TRBJ2-7
D: -
DNA: TGTGCCACCAGTGATTCCAGTGGGGTCTACGAGCAGTACTTC
CDR3: CATSDSSGVYEQYF

size: many
V: TRBV28
J: TRBJ1-1
D: -
DNA: TGTGCCAGCAGAACCCCCGCAACTGAAGCTTTCTTT
CDR3: CASRTPATEAFF

size: many
V: TRBV4-1
J: TRBJ2-7
D: TRBD1
DNA: TGCGCCAGCAGCGGTCAGGGGGACAACGAGCAGTACTTC
CDR3: CASSGQGDNEQYF

size: many
V: TRBV19
J: TRBJ1-1
D: -
DNA: TGTGCCAGTAGTTCCCCGGGCGCGCACACTGAAGCTTTCTTT
CDR3: CASSSPGAHTEAFF

size: many
V: TRBV7-6
J: TRBJ2-1
D: TRBD2
DNA: TGTGCCAGCAGCTTAGCCCCAGCGGGAACCTCCTACAATGAGCAGTTCTTC
CDR3: CASSLAPAGTSYNEQFF

size: many
V: TRBV7-9
J: TRBJ2-2
D: TRBD2
DNA: TGTGCCAGCAGCTTAACGGGAGGGCGTGCCGGGGAGCTGTTTTTT
CDR3: CASSLTGGRAGELFF

size: many
V: TRBV12-3/TRBV12-4
J: TRBJ2-1
D: TRBD2
DNA: TGTGCCAGCAGTGCGCCGGGACTAAACGTTGAGCAGTTCTTC
CDR3: CASSAPGLNVEQFF

size: medium-sized
V: TRBV5-1
J: TRBJ2-2
D: -
DNA: TGCGCCAGCAGCGCGACTACCCCGGGGGGGGAGCTGTTTTTT
CDR3: CASSATTPGGELFF

size: many
V: TRBV28
J: TRBJ1-2
D: -
DNA: TGTGCCAGCAGTTTAATGAGAAACTATGGCTACACCTTC
CDR3: CASSLMRNYGYTF

size: -
V: TRBV7-3
J: TRBJ2-1
D: TRBD2
DNA: TGTGCCAGCAGCCCCGGACTAGCGGGGGATGAGCAGTTCTTC
CDR3: CASSPGLAGDEQFF

size: many
V: TRBV20-1
J: TRBJ2-7
D: TRBD2
DNA: TGCAGTGCTATAACTAGCGGGAGGGCCAGGGAGCAGTACTTC
CDR3: CSAITSGRAREQYF

size: many
V: TRBV4-1
J: TRBJ2-3
D: -
DNA: TGCGCCAGCAGCCCCAGAAGGCCAGGGAGTGATACGCAGTATTTT
CDR3: CASSPRRPGSDTQYF

size: many
V: TRBV16
J: TRBJ1-2
D: TRBD1
DNA: TGTGCCAGCAGCCCTTCTCTGACAGGGTACGGCTACACCTTC
CDR3: CASSPSLTGYGYTF

size: -
V: TRBV7-2
J: TRBJ2-1
D: -
DNA: TGTGCCAGCAGCTTAGGCACTAGCTTCCTAGGTAATGAGCAGTTCTTC
CDR3: CASSLGTSFLGNEQFF

size: many
V: TRBV6-1
J: TRBJ2-2
D: TRBD2
DNA: TGTGCCAGCACCCAAGGAGCAGCGGGAGGGTTTGGCGGGGAGCTGTTTTTT
CDR3: CASTQGAAGGFGGELFF

size: few
V: TRBV29-1
J: TRBJ2-6
D: -
DNA: TGCAGCGTCGGCGGGACGCCCGACTCTGGGGCCAACGTCCTGACTTTC
CDR3: CSVGGTPDSGANVLTF

size: many
V: TRBV11-2
J: TRBJ2-2
D: -
DNA: TGTGCCAGCAGCCCAGGGCTTCGGGGTACCGGGGAGCTGTTTTTT
CDR3: CASSPGLRGTGELFF

size: few
V: TRBV27
J: TRBJ2-7
D: TRBD2
DNA: TGTGCCAGCATCGGGTGGACTAGCGGGAACTACGAGCAGTACTTC
CDR3: CASIGWTSGNYEQYF

size: -
V: TRBV28
J: TRBJ1-1
D: -
DNA: TGTGCCAGCAGACTAACCACGACAGGACATGAAGCTTTCTTT
CDR3: CASRLTTTGHEAFF

size: many
V: TRBV11-2
J: TRBJ2-7
D: TRBD2
DNA: TGTGCCAGCAGCTTGAAGACTAGCGGGAGCGGCGAGCAGTACTTC
CDR3: CASSLKTSGSGEQYF

size: many
V: TRBV18
J: TRBJ2-7
D: TRBD1
DNA: TGTGCCAGCTCACCACGCGACAGGGTAGGCGAGCAGTACTTC
CDR3: CASSPRDRVGEQYF

size: few
V: TRBV27
J: TRBJ2-1
D: -
DNA: TGTGCCAGCAGTCCCCCCACCTACAGGGCCCGAGGGTACAATGAGCAGTTCTTC
CDR3: CASSPPTYRARGYNEQFF

size: -
V: TRBV20-1
J: TRBJ2-1
D: -
DNA: TGCAGTGCCGACATCCATCTCAATGAGCAGTTCTTC
CDR3: CSADIHLNEQFF

size: many
V: TRBV5-1
J: TRBJ2-1
D: -
DNA: TGCGCCAGCAGCTTGAGCGGCTACAATGAGCAGTTCTTC
CDR3: CASSLSGYNEQFF

size: -
V: TRBV7-2
J: TRBJ2-2
D: -
DNA: TGTGCCAGCAGCTCGACACGGATCGGCACCGGGGAGCTGTTTTTT
CDR3: CASSSTRIGTGELFF

size: -
V: TRBV30
J: TRBJ1-2
D: TRBD1
DNA: TGTGCCTGGAGTGACAGGGGATCAAGGGGCTACACCTTC
CDR3: CAWSDRGSRGYTF

size: many
V: TRBV6-1
J: TRBJ1-1
D: -
DNA: TGTGCCAGCAGCCCCGGTGGGGGCCGGGACACTGAAGCTTTCTTT
CDR3: CASSPGGGRDTEAFF

size: -
V: TRBV18
J: TRBJ2-4
D: -
DNA: TGTGCCAGCTCACTAGATATAGCCAAAAACATTCAGTACTTC
CDR3: CASSLDIAKNIQYF

size: many
V: TRBV30
J: TRBJ1-6
D: TRBD1
DNA: TGTGCCTGGAGTGCCGGGACAGGGATTATCTCACCCCTCCACTTT
CDR3: CAWSAGTGIISPLHF

size: -
V: TRBV30
J: TRBJ2-7
D: -
DNA: TGTGCCTGGAGTTCAAAGCGGGCCCCATACGAGCAGTACTTC
CDR3: CAWSSKRAPYEQYF